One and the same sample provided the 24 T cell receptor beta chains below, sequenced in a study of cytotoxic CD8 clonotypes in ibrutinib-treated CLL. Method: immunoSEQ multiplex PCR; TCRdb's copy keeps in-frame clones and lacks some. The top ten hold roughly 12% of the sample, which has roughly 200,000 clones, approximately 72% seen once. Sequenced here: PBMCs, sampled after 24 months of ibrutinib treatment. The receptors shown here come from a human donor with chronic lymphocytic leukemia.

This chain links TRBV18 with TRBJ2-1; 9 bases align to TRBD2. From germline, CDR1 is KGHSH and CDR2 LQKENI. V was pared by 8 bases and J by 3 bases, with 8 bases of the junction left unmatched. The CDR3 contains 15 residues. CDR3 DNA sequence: TGTGCCAGCCAAAAACGGACTAGCGACTACAATGAGCAGTTCTTC. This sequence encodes CASQKRTSDYNEQFF.

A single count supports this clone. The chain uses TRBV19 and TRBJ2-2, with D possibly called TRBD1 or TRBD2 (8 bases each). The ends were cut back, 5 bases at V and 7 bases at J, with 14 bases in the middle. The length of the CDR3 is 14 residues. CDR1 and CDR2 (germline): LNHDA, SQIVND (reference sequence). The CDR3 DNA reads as TGTGCCAGTAGTGTTAGCGGGACAGGCGGGGAGCTGTTTTTT. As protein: CASSVSGTGGELFF. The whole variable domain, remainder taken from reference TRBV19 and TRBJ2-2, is DGGITQSPKYLFRKEGQNVTLSCEQNLNHDAMYWYRQDPGQGLRLIYYSQIVNDFQKGDIAEGYSVSREKKESFPLTVTSAQKNPTAFYLCASSVSGTGGELFFGEGSRLTVL.

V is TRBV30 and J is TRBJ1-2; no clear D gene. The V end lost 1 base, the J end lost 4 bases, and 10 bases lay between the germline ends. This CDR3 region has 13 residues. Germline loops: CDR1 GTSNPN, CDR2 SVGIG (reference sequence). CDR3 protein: CAWSAGLGYGYTF. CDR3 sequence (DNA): TGTGCCTGGAGTGCTGGTCTTGGCTATGGCTACACCTTC.

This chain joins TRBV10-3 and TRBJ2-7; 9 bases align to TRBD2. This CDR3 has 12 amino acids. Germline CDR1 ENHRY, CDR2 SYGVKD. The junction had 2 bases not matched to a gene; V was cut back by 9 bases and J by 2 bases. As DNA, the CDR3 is TGTGCCATAGCGGGAGGTCCCTACGAGCAGTACTTC. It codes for CAIAGGPYEQYF.

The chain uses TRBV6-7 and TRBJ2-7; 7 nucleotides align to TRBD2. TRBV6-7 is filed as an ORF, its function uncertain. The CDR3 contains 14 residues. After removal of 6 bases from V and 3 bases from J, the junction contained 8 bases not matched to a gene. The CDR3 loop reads CASRIRLADYEQYF. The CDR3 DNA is TGTGCCAGCAGGATTAGACTAGCTGACTACGAGCAGTACTTC.

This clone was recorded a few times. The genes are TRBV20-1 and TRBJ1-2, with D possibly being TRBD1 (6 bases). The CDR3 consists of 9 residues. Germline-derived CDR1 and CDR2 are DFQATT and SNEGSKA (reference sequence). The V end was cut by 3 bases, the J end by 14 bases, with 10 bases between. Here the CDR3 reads CSASRGYTF. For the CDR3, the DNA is TGCAGTGCTAGCAGGGGATATACCTTC.

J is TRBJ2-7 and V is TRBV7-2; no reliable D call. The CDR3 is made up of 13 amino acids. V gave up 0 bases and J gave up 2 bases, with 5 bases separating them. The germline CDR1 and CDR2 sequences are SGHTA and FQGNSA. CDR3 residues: CASSLAPTYEQYF. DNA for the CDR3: TGTGCCAGCAGCTTAGCTCCGACCTACGAGCAGTACTTC.

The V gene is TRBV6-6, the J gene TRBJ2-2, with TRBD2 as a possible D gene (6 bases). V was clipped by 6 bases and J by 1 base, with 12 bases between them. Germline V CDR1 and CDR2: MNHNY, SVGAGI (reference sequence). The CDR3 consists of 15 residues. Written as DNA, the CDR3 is TGTGCCAGCAGATTGACTAGGGGGAACACCGGGGAGCTGTTTTTT. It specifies CASRLTRGNTGELFF.

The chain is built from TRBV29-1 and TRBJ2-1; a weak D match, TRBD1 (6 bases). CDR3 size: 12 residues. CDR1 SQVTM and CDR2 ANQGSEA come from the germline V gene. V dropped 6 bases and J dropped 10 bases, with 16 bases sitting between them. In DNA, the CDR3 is TGCAGCGTCGAGCCGACAGGTTCGGAGCAGTTCTTC. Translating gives CSVEPTGSEQFF.

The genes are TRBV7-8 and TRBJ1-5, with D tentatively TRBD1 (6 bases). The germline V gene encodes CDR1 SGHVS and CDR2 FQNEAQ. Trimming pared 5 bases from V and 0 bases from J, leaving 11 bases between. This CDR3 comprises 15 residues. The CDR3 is CASSIQGFSNQPQHF. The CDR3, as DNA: TGTGCCAGCAGCATACAGGGTTTTAGCAATCAGCCCCAGCATTTT.

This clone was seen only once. The CDR3 DNA is TGCGCCAGCAGCTTCGCACCTGGCGGCGGTGGGGCCAACGTCCTGACTTTC. Translating it yields CASSFAPGGGGANVLTF. The chain carries TRBV5-1 and TRBJ2-6; no definite D call. The CDR3 contains 17 residues. Between the trimmed V and J ends, which lost 2 bases and 3 bases, there was a span of 15 bases. In germline, CDR1 is SGHRS, CDR2 YFSETQ.

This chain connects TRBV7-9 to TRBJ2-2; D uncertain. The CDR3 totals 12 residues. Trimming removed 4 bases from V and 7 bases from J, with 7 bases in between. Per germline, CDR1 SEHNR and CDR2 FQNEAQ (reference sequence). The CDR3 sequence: CASSSTSGELFF. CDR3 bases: TGTGCCAGCAGCTCCACGAGCGGGGAGCTGTTTTTT.

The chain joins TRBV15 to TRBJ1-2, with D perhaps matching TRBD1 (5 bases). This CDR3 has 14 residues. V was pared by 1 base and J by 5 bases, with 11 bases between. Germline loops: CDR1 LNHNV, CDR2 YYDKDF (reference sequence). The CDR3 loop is CATSRGPTAYGYTF. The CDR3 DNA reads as TGTGCCACCAGCAGAGGCCCGACAGCATATGGCTACACCTTC.

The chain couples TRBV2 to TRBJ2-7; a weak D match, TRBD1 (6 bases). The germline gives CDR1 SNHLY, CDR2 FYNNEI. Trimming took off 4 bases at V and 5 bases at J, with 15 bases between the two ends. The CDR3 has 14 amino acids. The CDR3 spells CASSANRDRNEQYF. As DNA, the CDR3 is TGTGCCAGCAGTGCCAACAGGGATCGGAACGAGCAGTACTTC. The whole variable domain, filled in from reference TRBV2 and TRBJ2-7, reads EPEVTQTPSHQVTQMGQEVILRCVPISNHLYFYWYRQILGQKVEFLVSFYNNEISEKSEIFDDQFSVERPDGSNFTLKIRSTKLEDSAMYFCASSANRDRNEQYFGPGTRLTVT.

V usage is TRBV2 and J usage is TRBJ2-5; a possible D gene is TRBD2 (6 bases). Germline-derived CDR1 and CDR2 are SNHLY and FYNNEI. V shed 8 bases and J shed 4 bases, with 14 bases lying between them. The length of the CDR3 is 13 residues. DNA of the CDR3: TGTGCCAGCTTCCGGGAGCTAATAGAGACCCAGTACTTC. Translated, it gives CASFRELIETQYF.

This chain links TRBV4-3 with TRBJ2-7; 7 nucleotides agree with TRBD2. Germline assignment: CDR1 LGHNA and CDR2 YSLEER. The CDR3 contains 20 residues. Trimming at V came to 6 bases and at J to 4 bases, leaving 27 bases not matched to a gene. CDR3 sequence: CASSQTKTGVRASGRYEQYF. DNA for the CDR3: TGCGCCAGCAGTCAGACCAAGACCGGCGTTCGGGCTAGCGGCCGATACGAGCAGTACTTC.

The CDR3 is CASSLGGENTEAFF. For the CDR3, the DNA is TGTGCCAGCAGCCTGGGGGGAGAGAACACTGAAGCTTTCTTT. The chain is built from TRBV27 and TRBJ1-1, with D maybe TRBD1 (5 bases). The V gene lost 6 bases and the J gene lost 1 base, with 12 bases spanning the gap. Germline values: CDR1 MNHEY, CDR2 SMNVEV (reference sequence). The CDR3 is 14 residues long.

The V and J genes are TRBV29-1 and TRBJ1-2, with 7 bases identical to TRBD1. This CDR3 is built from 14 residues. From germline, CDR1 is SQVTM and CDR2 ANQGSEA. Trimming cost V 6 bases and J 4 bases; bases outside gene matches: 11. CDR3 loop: CSVPLLGGAYGYTF. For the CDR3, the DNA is TGCAGCGTGCCCCTTTTAGGGGGCGCCTATGGCTACACCTTC.

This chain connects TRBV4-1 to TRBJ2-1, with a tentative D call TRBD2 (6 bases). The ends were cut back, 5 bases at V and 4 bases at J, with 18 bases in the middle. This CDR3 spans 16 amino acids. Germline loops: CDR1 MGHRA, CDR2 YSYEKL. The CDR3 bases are TGCGCCAGCAGCTCACCCCAGCGGAGGGGATACAATGAGCAGTTCTTC. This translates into CASSSPQRRGYNEQFF.

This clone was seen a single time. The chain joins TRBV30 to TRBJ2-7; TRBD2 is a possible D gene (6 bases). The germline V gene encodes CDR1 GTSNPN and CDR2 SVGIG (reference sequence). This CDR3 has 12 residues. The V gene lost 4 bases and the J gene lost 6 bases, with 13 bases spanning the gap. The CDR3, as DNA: TGTGCCTGGAAGGAGGGTCCGTTCGAGCAGTACTTC. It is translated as CAWKEGPFEQYF.

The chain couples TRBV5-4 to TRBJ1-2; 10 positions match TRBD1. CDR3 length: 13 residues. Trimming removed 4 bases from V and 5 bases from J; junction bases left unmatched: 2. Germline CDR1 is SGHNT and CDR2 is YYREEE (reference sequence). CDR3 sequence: CASSRDRGYGYTF. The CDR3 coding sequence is TGTGCCAGCAGCCGGGACAGGGGATATGGCTACACCTTC.

CDR3 in amino acids: CASSLDNTVTAMGYEQYF. The CDR3 DNA reads TGTGCCAGCAGCTTAGATAATACGGTGACAGCAATGGGCTACGAGCAGTACTTC. The gene calls are TRBV11-2 and TRBJ2-7; D may be TRBD1 (5 bases). Per the germline V gene, CDR1 is SGHAT and CDR2 is FQNNGV. Trimming cost V 0 bases and J 3 bases, with 21 bases left between them. This CDR3 has 18 amino acids.

CDR3 nucleotides: TGTGCCAGCAGACAGGAACACGCTGGGGCCAACGTCCTGACTTTC. Protein sequence: CASRQEHAGANVLTF. The J gene is TRBJ2-6, the V gene TRBV2; tentatively, D is TRBD1 (5 bases). Trimming pared 6 bases from V and 2 bases from J, leaving 11 bases between. CDR1 SNHLY and CDR2 FYNNEI come from the germline V gene. This CDR3 spans 15 amino acids.

This chain's CDR3 is CASSLVIIKGSNTDTQYF. CDR3 nucleotide sequence: TGCGCCAGCAGCTTGGTCATTATCAAGGGCTCCAACACAGATACGCAGTATTTT. The V gene is TRBV5-1, the J gene TRBJ2-3; D is ambiguous. Germline CDR1 is SGHRS and CDR2 is YFSETQ. The CDR3 spans 18 residues. V was clipped by 0 bases and J by 2 bases, with 19 bases between them.